Following are 22 T cell receptor beta chains from one sample sequenced in a study of response to subunit inactivated influenza vaccine listed by TCRdb under 2018. The library came from RT-PCR. These reads were obtained on an Illumina HiSeq 2500. TCRdb trimmed public reads at Q25 via fastp, called clones via MiXCR and kept in-frame beta chains. Every entry covers one CDR3 protein and lists the most common genes and DNA from its rows. This sample has approximately 520,000 distinct CDR3 sequences in its table, and about 15% of those were observed once. Jointly, the top ten make up approximately 3% of the sample. The material sequenced was CD4+ T cells sorted from PBMCs, taken approximately 25 months after vaccination. All receptors derive from a man between 50 and 69 years old who received an inactivated influenza vaccine. Donor details come from another sample of the same person, matched by shared clones.

This clonotype was seen more than once but under ten times. The chain couples TRBV10-3 to TRBJ2-5, with no clear D. CDR1 is ENHRY and CDR2 is SYGVKD in the germline V gene. V lost 6 bases to trimming and J lost 4 bases, with 12 bases between them. CDR3 size: 13 residues. CDR3 region: CAIRSDLGETQYF. In DNA form, the CDR3 reads TGTGCCATCAGATCCGACCTTGGAGAGACCCAGTACTTC.

This clonotype has more than one count but fewer than ten. The genes are TRBV27 and TRBJ1-4; no reliable D call. CDR3 length: 14 amino acids. The germline V and J ends were trimmed by 5 bases and 0 bases, with 7 bases remaining between them. Looked up from germline, CDR1 is MNHEY and CDR2 is SMNVEV (reference sequence). CDR3 region: CASSPHATNEKLFF. CDR3 nucleotide sequence: TGTGCCAGCAGTCCACACGCAACTAATGAAAAACTGTTTTTT. Looking up the rest from reference TRBV27 and TRBJ1-4 gives the full variable domain: EAQVTQNPRYLITVTGKKLTVTCSQNMNHEYMSWYRQDPGLGLRQIYYSMNVEVTDKGDVPEGYKVSRKEKRNFPLILESPSPNQTSLYFCASSPHATNEKLFFGSGTQLSVL.

This clonotype was counted at least ten times. This chain uses TRBV4-2 with TRBJ2-5; D is perhaps TRBD1 or TRBD2 (5 bases each). The CDR3 is made up of 15 amino acids. Between the trimmed V and J ends, which lost 5 bases and 2 bases, there was a span of 15 bases. Germline V CDR1 and CDR2: LGHNA, YNFKEQ. CDR3 nucleotides: TGTGCCAGCAGCATCCGGGCCGGGGCTCAAGAGACCCAGTACTTC. Protein: CASSIRAGAQETQYF.

This clonotype was counted between two and nine times. The CDR3 loop reads CSAPGTGNQPQHF. The CDR3 DNA follows: TGCAGTGCTCCCGGGACGGGGAATCAGCCCCAGCATTTT. V gene TRBV20-1 combines with J gene TRBJ1-5, with D tentatively TRBD1 (5 bases). V lost 5 bases and J 4 bases, leaving 12 bases between the germline ends. The germline V gene has CDR1 DFQATT and CDR2 SNEGSKA (reference sequence). The CDR3 spans 13 residues.

This sequence joins TRBV9 and TRBJ2-3; 11 nucleotides match TRBD2. V lost 3 bases to trimming and J lost 4 bases; unmatched junction nucleotides: 4. There are 15 residues in the CDR3. Per germline, CDR1 SGDLS and CDR2 YYNGEE. The DNA for the CDR3 is TGTGCCAGCAGCGCTAGCGGGGGGAATGCAGATACGCAGTATTTT. Translated: CASSASGGNADTQYF.

The chain joins TRBV12-3 or TRBV12-4 to TRBJ2-5; no clear D. Deletions cut 2 bases from V and 4 bases from J, with 11 bases between. The CDR3 has 14 amino acids. CDR3 DNA sequence: TGTGCCAGCAGTTTATGGGCGAATCGAGAGACCCAGTACTTC. This codes for CASSLWANRETQYF.

This clonotype occurred many times. CDR3 region: CASSLGRTTNEKLFF. In DNA, the CDR3 is TGTGCCAGCAGTTTGGGACGGACAACTAATGAAAAACTGTTTTTT. The chain has TRBV12-3 or TRBV12-4 and TRBJ1-4, with D tentatively TRBD1 (5 bases). V gave up 3 bases and J gave up 0 bases, with 8 bases separating them. The CDR3 is 15 residues long.

This chain connects TRBV10-3 to TRBJ2-2, with D perhaps being TRBD1 or TRBD2 (6 bases each). Germline CDR1 and CDR2: ENHRY and SYGVKD. The V gene lost 0 bases and the J gene lost 4 bases, with 12 bases spanning the gap. CDR3 length: 16 amino acids. CDR3 nucleotides: TGTGCCATCAGTGAGTCCTCCGGGGGCGGCACCGGGGAGCTGTTTTTT. Residues: CAISESSGGGTGELFF.

This chain uses TRBV7-2 with TRBJ1-3, with no clear D. Germline V gene sequence: CDR1 SGHTA, CDR2 FQGNSA. This CDR3 is built from 15 residues. V was pared by 1 base and J by 0 bases, with 7 bases between. DNA for the CDR3: TGTGCCAGCAGCTTAGGACGGAACTCTGGAAACACCATATATTTT. Amino acids: CASSLGRNSGNTIYF.

This chain joins TRBV10-3 and TRBJ2-2, with D perhaps matching TRBD1 (6 bases). The ends were cut back, 4 bases at V and 5 bases at J, with 11 bases in the middle. CDR3 size: 14 residues. Germline V lookup: CDR1 ENHRY, CDR2 SYGVKD. CDR3 sequence reads: CAISARTDTGELFF. Here the CDR3 DNA reads TGTGCCATCAGTGCTAGGACAGATACCGGGGAGCTGTTTTTT.

In this sample, this clonotype turned up a few times. CDR3 nucleotide sequence: TGTGCCAGCAGTCGTCAGGACAGGGAATTTGATGGCTACACCTTC. Encoded protein: CASSRQDREFDGYTF. This chain joins TRBV12-3 or TRBV12-4 and TRBJ1-2; 8 bases match TRBD1. CDR3 length equals 15 residues. V trimming: 5 bases; J trimming: 6 bases; junction bases outside the gene matches: 11.

The chain uses TRBV30 and TRBJ2-1; D is possibly TRBD2 (6 bases). Germline CDR1 GTSNPN, CDR2 SVGIG (reference sequence). The CDR3 is 12 amino acids. The V end was cut by 3 bases, the J end by 10 bases, with 13 bases between. The CDR3 nucleotides are TGTGCCTGGAGGGGGACTGCACGGGAGCAGTTCTTC. Residues: CAWRGTAREQFF.

This chain uses TRBV7-9 with TRBJ2-1; no clear D. Germline values: CDR1 SEHNR, CDR2 FQNEAQ (reference sequence). Deletions cut 5 bases from V and 15 bases from J, with 26 bases between. The CDR3 runs to 15 residues. CDR3 DNA sequence: TGTGCCAGCAGCCCCTCGGGTGGTGACCAATCGGCGGTGTTCTTC. It specifies CASSPSGGDQSAVFF.

The chain is built from TRBV9 and TRBJ2-3; 7 bases fit TRBD2. Germline values: CDR1 SGDLS, CDR2 YYNGEE. The CDR3 has 15 amino acids. After removal of 2 bases from V and 2 bases from J, the junction contained 5 bases not matched to a gene. The chain's CDR3 is CASSVGTIYTDTQYF. The CDR3, as DNA: TGTGCCAGCAGCGTCGGGACTATCTACACAGATACGCAGTATTTT.

This clonotype was seen a handful of times. DNA for the CDR3: TGTGCCGCCCGGACATTCCAAGAGACCCAGTACTTC. It is translated as CAARTFQETQYF. The J gene is TRBJ2-5, the V gene TRBV10-3, with a possible D match to TRBD1 (5 bases). The V gene lost 11 bases and the J gene lost 1 base, with 11 bases spanning the gap. Germline CDR1 ENHRY, CDR2 SYGVKD. CDR3 size: 12 residues.

This clonotype was seen a few times. V and J are TRBV6-1 and TRBJ2-7; 11 bases line up with TRBD1. The germline CDR1 and CDR2 sequences are MNHNS and SASEGT. The CDR3 spans 14 residues. V was pared by 7 bases and J by 3 bases, with 5 bases of the junction left unmatched. For the CDR3, the DNA is TGTGCCAGCAAGAAGGGACAGGGGGGCTACGAGCAGTACTTC. Translating it yields CASKKGQGGYEQYF.

The J gene is TRBJ2-6, the V gene TRBV20-1; D may be TRBD2 (6 bases). Per the germline V gene, CDR1 is DFQATT and CDR2 is SNEGSKA (reference sequence). Trimming pared 5 bases from V and 4 bases from J, leaving 12 bases between. The CDR3 is 14 amino acids. The CDR3 sequence: CSAGGSRGANVLTF. In DNA form, the CDR3 reads TGCAGTGCTGGAGGGAGTCGAGGGGCCAACGTCCTGACTTTC.

This clonotype has ten or more counts. This chain joins TRBV14 and TRBJ2-3, with TRBD2 matching 7 bases. Looked up from germline, CDR1 is SGHDN and CDR2 is FVKESK. Unmatched junction bases numbered 3, after V lost 6 bases and J lost 0 bases. CDR3 length: 14 residues. The CDR3 DNA reads TGTGCCAGCAGACCTAGCGGCAGCACAGATACGCAGTATTTT. Its translation: CASRPSGSTDTQYF. Based on the CDR3 plus reference TRBV14 and TRBJ2-3, the full variable domain is EAGVTQFPSHSVIEKGQTVTLRCDPISGHDNLYWYRRVMGKEIKFLLHFVKESKQDESGMPNNRFLAERTGGTYSTLKVQPAELEDSGVYFCASRPSGSTDTQYFGPGTRLTVL.

The chain couples TRBV6-1 to TRBJ2-3, with D possibly being TRBD2 (6 bases). Trimming shortened V by 6 bases and J by 3 bases, and 13 bases separated the two germline ends. This CDR3 comprises 14 residues. The V gene's germline CDR1 is MNHNS and CDR2 SASEGT. CDR3 loop: CASRPPGLTDTQYF. The DNA for the CDR3 is TGTGCCAGCAGACCGCCGGGACTTACAGATACGCAGTATTTT.

This clonotype was counted many times. V and J are TRBV5-1 and TRBJ1-1, with unresolved D. The CDR3 runs 13 residues. V dropped 3 bases and J dropped 1 base, with 7 bases sitting between them. CDR1 SGHRS and CDR2 YFSETQ come from the germline V gene. The chain's CDR3 is CASSYLRNTEAFF. CDR3 DNA sequence: TGCGCCAGCAGCTATTTGAGGAACACTGAAGCTTTCTTT.

This clonotype was recorded a few times. The chain is built from TRBV28 and TRBJ2-1; tentative D call: TRBD2 (7 bases). Germline V CDR1 and CDR2: MDHEN, SYDVKM. The CDR3 is made up of 15 amino acids. Trimming removed 6 bases from V and 7 bases from J, with 19 bases in between. CDR3 region: CASSPNGGPRNEQFF. The CDR3 coding sequence is TGTGCCAGCAGCCCGAACGGGGGGCCAAGGAATGAGCAGTTCTTC.

The J gene is TRBJ2-7, the V gene TRBV6-5; the match to TRBD1 covers 11 bases. Germline V gene lookup returns CDR1 MNHEY and CDR2 SVGAGI. The CDR3 is made up of 15 amino acids. Trimming at V came to 2 bases and at J to 2 bases, leaving 2 bases not matched to a gene. In DNA, the CDR3 is TGTGCCAGCAGTTACCGGACAGGGGGCCCCTACGAGCAGTACTTC. Protein product: CASSYRTGGPYEQYF.